These 12 T cell receptor beta chains came from one sample sequenced in a study of blood T cell repertoires in COVID-19. Generated by immunoSEQ multiplex PCR, the TCRdb table keeps only in-frame clones and is missing some. The sample records about 210,000 clones, 85% to 90% being singletons. Sequencing used peripheral blood. These TCRs come from a woman aged 70 to 79 with acute or convalescent COVID-19.

The chain couples TRBV10-3 to TRBJ2-3; no clear D gene. The CDR3 is 13 residues long. Germline V gives CDR1 ENHRY, CDR2 SYGVKD. With 3 bases removed from V and 4 bases from J, the gap between germline ends came to 8 bases. In nucleotides, the CDR3 is TGTGCCATCAGTGAACTCGGTTCAGATACGCAGTATTTT. The encoded protein is CAISELGSDTQYF.

The chain couples TRBV5-8 to TRBJ2-3; 14 positions match TRBD2. The J segment lost 7 bases and the V segment lost 0 bases, leaving 13 bases of the junction unmatched. The germline V gene encodes CDR1 SGHTS and CDR2 YDEGEE. CDR3 length: 19 amino acids. The CDR3 here is CASSLEANPGTSGRNTQYF. In nucleotides, the CDR3 is TGTGCCAGCAGCTTGGAAGCTAATCCCGGGACTAGCGGGAGAAATACGCAGTATTTT.

This chain joins TRBV27 and TRBJ2-7; TRBD2 might be the D (7 bases). The CDR3 has 14 amino acids. Germline-derived CDR1 and CDR2 are MNHEY and SMNVEV (reference sequence). The V end was cut by 7 bases, the J end by 3 bases, with 16 bases between. The DNA of the CDR3 is TGTGCCAGCAATCAAGGGGGGGGATTCTACGAGCAGTACTTC. This gives the protein CASNQGGGFYEQYF.

The chain recombines TRBV12-3 or TRBV12-4 with TRBJ1-2, with a possible D match to TRBD1 (6 bases). V was shortened by 3 bases and J by 7 bases, with 12 bases between the two germline ends. The CDR3 is made up of 13 amino acids. CDR3 nucleotide sequence: TGTGCCAGCAGTTTTGGGGGCCGAGCTGGCTACACCTTC. Translating it yields CASSFGGRAGYTF.

This clone is a singleton in its sample. The chain couples TRBV7-2 to TRBJ1-2; 11 bases line up with TRBD1. After removal of 3 bases from V and 8 bases from J, the junction contained 5 bases not matched to a gene. The CDR3 is 14 amino acids. Germline CDR1 is SGHTA and CDR2 is FQGNSA. The CDR3 sequence: CASSFGQGAWGYTF. CDR3 bases: TGTGCCAGCAGCTTCGGACAGGGGGCATGGGGCTACACCTTC.

This clone was recorded a few times. This chain connects TRBV7-2 to TRBJ1-3; perhaps TRBD1 as D (5 bases). Trimming took 1 base from V and 0 from J, leaving 7 bases between them. The CDR3 extends over 15 amino acids. Germline V gives CDR1 SGHTA, CDR2 FQGNSA. The chain's CDR3 is CASSLGGVSGNTIYF. The CDR3 DNA reads as TGTGCCAGCAGCTTAGGGGGGGTCTCTGGAAACACCATATATTTT.

The chain recombines TRBV7-9 with TRBJ1-1; D gene unclear. The germline CDR1 and CDR2 sequences are SEHNR and FQNEAQ (reference sequence). The germline V and J ends were trimmed by 1 base and 2 bases, with 17 bases remaining between them. The CDR3 runs to 17 residues. CDR3 bases: TGTGCCAGCAGCTTAGGAGGTGTCAGGCGGGGAAACACTGAAGCTTTCTTT. Its translation is CASSLGGVRRGNTEAFF.

The chain recombines TRBV27 with TRBJ2-1, with D possibly TRBD2 on 5 matching bases. Germline CDR1 and CDR2: MNHEY and SMNVEV (reference sequence). V was shortened by 1 base and J by 5 bases, with 18 bases between the two germline ends. This CDR3 region has 17 residues. The CDR3 spells CASSLWGGRNQDNEQFF. CDR3 bases: TGTGCCAGCAGTTTATGGGGTGGGAGAAACCAGGACAATGAGCAGTTCTTC.

CDR3 bases: TGTGCCAGCAGTTTAACAGGGTGGGGGGAAAAACTGTTTTTT. This gives the protein CASSLTGWGEKLFF. The V and J genes are TRBV28 and TRBJ1-4; a possible D gene is TRBD1 (6 bases). Trimming removed 2 bases at V and 8 bases at J, with 12 bases between. This CDR3 region has 14 residues. Germline CDR1 MDHEN, CDR2 SYDVKM.

This clone was detected a few times. The CDR3: CASSEGQAAGQPQHF. The CDR3 DNA is TGCGCCAGCAGTGAAGGACAGGCGGCCGGGCAGCCCCAGCATTTT. This sequence joins TRBV10-2 and TRBJ1-5; 7 nucleotides agree with TRBD1. This CDR3 is built from 15 residues. Germline V CDR1 and CDR2: WSHSY, SAAADI. V gave up 3 bases and J gave up 7 bases; unmatched junction bases: 9.

The rearrangement joins TRBV27 to TRBJ2-4; D may be TRBD2 (5 bases). This CDR3 has 16 residues. Deletions cut 5 bases from V and 6 bases from J, with 20 bases between. In germline, CDR1 is MNHEY, CDR2 SMNVEV (reference sequence). CDR3 residues: CASSPGRQGGGNIQYF. The DNA for the CDR3 is TGTGCCAGCAGTCCAGGAAGGCAAGGAGGCGGAAACATTCAGTACTTC.

V and J are TRBV6-2 or TRBV6-3 and TRBJ2-7, with 10 bases identical to TRBD2. V lost 4 bases to trimming and J lost 2 bases; unmatched junction nucleotides: 20. Germline CDR1 and CDR2: MNHEY and SVGEGT. This CDR3 region has 20 residues. The CDR3 DNA reads TGTGCCAGCAGTTCCCCGGTCGGGGGGGAGAGGACTAGCGGTGCCTACGAGCAGTACTTC. Encoded protein: CASSSPVGGERTSGAYEQYF.